This TCR beta chain derives from a study of Graves' ophthalmopathy and Graves' hyperthyroidism. Overall study results and limits: In blood appeared most of the expanded thyroid clonotypes whose frequency exceeded 0.001.

Scientists amplified the TCR beta CDR3 regions from RNA transcripts. First-round RT-PCR used HTBI primers; second-round multiplex PCR followed. TCRdb reprocessed the multiplex PCR reads via MiXCR and lists one record per CDR3 protein. The sample has a few hundred thousand distinct CDR3 sequences, about a sixth seen once; the top ten hold 9% to 15%. Germline lookup yields CDR1 SGHAT and CDR2 FQNNGV. The CDR3 spans 16 residues. The V end was cut by 0 bases, the J end by 9 bases, with 18 bases between. Of note for this clonotype: Its target is not known.

This TCR was recovered from an adult man with Graves' ophthalmopathy. V is TRBV11-2 and J is TRBJ2-1; a possible D gene is TRBD1 (6 bases). Sequenced sample: peripheral blood. The CDR3 sequence is CASSLDRMGAGSEQFF. The CDR3 region has the DNA TGTGCCAGCAGCTTAGATCGTATGGGGGCAGGGAGTGAGCAGTTCTTC. Full variable domain (outside the CDR3, taken from reference TRBV11-2 and TRBJ2-1): EAGVAQSPRYKIIEKRQSVAFWCNPISGHATLYWYQQILGQGPKLLIQFQNNGVVDDSQLPKDRFSAERLKGVDSTLKIQPAKLEDSAVYLCASSLDRMGAGSEQFFGPGTRLTVL.